This passage covers 19 T cell receptor beta chains from one sample sequenced in a study of shared clonotypes between healthy human individuals. CD45RO-negative, CCR7-positively selected cells formed the naive CD8 fraction, excluding terminally differentiated effector memory CD45RA+ cells. Using immunoSEQ multiplex PCR, the repertoire was profiled, and TCRdb retains in-frame clones only, with some absent. The data hold under 2,000,000 clones, with around 96% observed a single time. Material for sequencing was naive CD8+ T cells sorted from blood. The receptors come from a man aged 18-30 years in good health.

This chain's CDR3 is CASSERGAPQPQHF. The CDR3 bases are TGCGCCAGCAGTGAGAGGGGGGCCCCTCAGCCCCAGCATTTT. The chain combines TRBV10-1 with TRBJ1-5; D perhaps matches TRBD1 (6 bases). The CDR3 loop spans 14 amino acids. Germline loops: CDR1 WNHNN, CDR2 SYGVQD (reference sequence). V lost 2 bases to trimming and J lost 6 bases, with 11 bases between them.

The chain joins TRBV25-1 to TRBJ2-2, with no clear D. CDR1 MGHDK and CDR2 SYGVNS come from the germline V gene. This CDR3 is 13 amino acids long. V gave up 8 bases and J gave up 4 bases, with 11 bases separating them. This CDR3 is CASSPSSTGELFF. CDR3 DNA: TGTGCCAGCTCCCCCTCCAGCACCGGGGAGCTGTTTTTT.

Here the CDR3 DNA reads TGTGCCACAGGGAGGGCGGCAACAGATACGCAGTATTTT. Translating gives CATGRAATDTQYF. This sequence joins TRBV7-9 and TRBJ2-3; 7 bases are shared with TRBD2. Germline CDR1 reads SEHNR; CDR2 reads FQNEAQ (reference sequence). The junction had 7 bases not matched to a gene; V was cut back by 10 bases and J by 3 bases. The CDR3 sequence is 13 residues long. Full variable domain (outside the CDR3, taken from reference TRBV7-9 and TRBJ2-3): DTGVSQNPRHKITKRGQNVTFRCDPISEHNRLYWYRQTLGQGPEFLTYFQNEAQLEKSRLLSDRFSAERPKGSFSTLEIQRTEQGDSAMYLCATGRAATDTQYFGPGTRLTVL.

The chain carries TRBV6-5 and TRBJ1-1; no firm D call. CDR3 size: 15 residues. The V end lost 5 bases, the J end lost 0 bases, and 13 bases lay between the germline ends. CDR1 is MNHEY and CDR2 is SVGAGI in the germline V gene. As DNA, the CDR3 is TGTGCCAGCAGTCCGATGACCGGAATGAACACTGAAGCTTTCTTT. Encoded protein: CASSPMTGMNTEAFF.

This clone has a handful of counts. Other DNA sequences from this sample encode an identical CDR3 as well. The rearrangement joins TRBV2 to TRBJ1-1; TRBD1 is a possible D gene (5 bases). Germline CDR1 reads SNHLY; CDR2 reads FYNNEI. Trimming removed 3 bases at V and 1 base at J, with 6 bases between. CDR3 size: 13 residues. CDR3: CASSDRANTEAFF. CDR3 nucleotide sequence: TGTGCCAGCAGTGACAGGGCGAACACTGAAGCTTTCTTT. Combining the CDR3 with reference TRBV2 and TRBJ1-1 gives the whole variable domain EPEVTQTPSHQVTQMGQEVILRCVPISNHLYFYWYRQILGQKVEFLVSFYNNEISEKSEIFDDQFSVERPDGSNFTLKIRSTKLEDSAMYFCASSDRANTEAFFGQGTRLTVV.

The V call is TRBV9, the J call TRBJ1-2; D is ambiguous. V lost 5 bases, J lost 4 bases, and 21 bases lay in between. This CDR3 has 16 amino acids. Germline V gene lookup returns CDR1 SGDLS and CDR2 YYNGEE. DNA of the CDR3: TGTGCCAGCAGTGATTCGTCGGGTAACGGACTCTATGGCTACACCTTC. Translated: CASSDSSGNGLYGYTF.

To note about this clone: At the DNA level, this CDR3 is encoded by other sequences in the same sample as well. The chain carries TRBV9 and TRBJ2-7; D remains unclear. The CDR3 runs 14 residues. The germline V gene has CDR1 SGDLS and CDR2 YYNGEE. V was shortened by 0 bases and J by 2 bases, with 9 bases between the two germline ends. The CDR3 DNA follows: TGTGCCAGCAGCGTAGAGGACGGTCCCTACGAGCAGTACTTC. Protein product: CASSVEDGPYEQYF.

In the case of this clone: The identical CDR3 is also encoded by other nucleotide sequences in the sample. The chain joins TRBV27 to TRBJ1-2, with 9 bases matching TRBD1. CDR3 size: 14 residues. V lost 2 bases and J lost 8; bases outside the gene matches: 6. Germline V gene lookup returns CDR1 MNHEY and CDR2 SMNVEV (reference sequence). Here the CDR3 reads CASSLLGQGNGYTF. In nucleotides, the CDR3 is TGTGCCAGCAGTTTACTGGGACAGGGTAACGGCTACACCTTC.

The chain employs TRBV6-1 and TRBJ2-7, with unresolved D. Germline V gene sequence: CDR1 MNHNS, CDR2 SASEGT. Trimming left V 4 bases short and J 2 bases short, with 9 bases between. The CDR3 has 13 amino acids. In DNA, the CDR3 is TGTGCCAGCAGTGCGAGTCCTACCTACGAGCAGTACTTC. Its translation is CASSASPTYEQYF.

This clone was found once. J is TRBJ1-1 and V is TRBV27; maybe TRBD1 (5 bases). The germline gives CDR1 MNHEY, CDR2 SMNVEV (reference sequence). The ends were cut back, 5 bases at V and 0 bases at J, with 16 bases in the middle. This CDR3 has 16 amino acids. In DNA, the CDR3 is TGTGCCAGCAGTCCAACCAGATGGGGGATGAACACTGAAGCTTTCTTT. Translating gives CASSPTRWGMNTEAFF.

This chain uses TRBV15 with TRBJ2-7; 9 positions match TRBD1. After removal of 3 bases from V and 4 bases from J, the junction contained 7 bases not matched to a gene. CDR3 size: 15 residues. Germline assignment: CDR1 LNHNV and CDR2 YYDKDF (reference sequence). CDR3 sequence: CATSSPGTGLYEQYF. The CDR3 coding sequence is TGTGCCACCAGCAGCCCCGGGACAGGGCTTTACGAGCAGTACTTC.

The V and J genes are TRBV7-9 and TRBJ2-7; D gene ambiguous. This CDR3 has 14 residues. Germline V gene lookup returns CDR1 SEHNR and CDR2 FQNEAQ (reference sequence). V was shortened by 3 bases and J by 6 bases, with 15 bases between the two germline ends. The CDR3 DNA follows: TGTGCCAGCAGCTTCTCTCTACATCCCTCCGAGCAGTACTTC. It encodes CASSFSLHPSEQYF.

The chain is built from TRBV7-3 and TRBJ1-4; D remains ambiguous. The germline V gene has CDR1 SGHTA and CDR2 FQGTGA. Trimming shortened V by 5 bases and J by 0 bases, and 7 bases separated the two germline ends. This CDR3 comprises 14 residues. The CDR3 loop is CASSPVATNEKLFF. In nucleotides, the CDR3 is TGTGCCAGCAGCCCAGTTGCAACTAATGAAAAACTGTTTTTT.

This chain uses TRBV7-9 with TRBJ2-7; D may correspond to TRBD1 or TRBD2 (6 bases each). Germline V lookup: CDR1 SEHNR, CDR2 FQNEAQ (reference sequence). This CDR3 is 11 amino acids long. With 8 bases removed from V and 5 bases from J, the gap between germline ends came to 10 bases. The CDR3 region has the DNA TGTGCCAGCGGAAGGGGGGACGAGCAGTACTTC. Translating gives CASGRGDEQYF.

The gene calls are TRBV10-3 and TRBJ2-1; no clear D gene. The CDR3 contains 13 residues. Germline CDR1 is ENHRY and CDR2 is SYGVKD. V lost 4 bases and J 4 bases, leaving 8 bases between the germline ends. CDR3 loop: CAISVNSYNEQFF. The CDR3 DNA sequence: TGTGCCATCAGTGTTAACAGTTACAATGAGCAGTTCTTC.

The chain has TRBV27 and TRBJ1-3; no reliable D call. Looked up from germline, CDR1 is MNHEY and CDR2 is SMNVEV (reference sequence). The CDR3 spans 13 residues. With 5 bases removed from V and 0 bases from J, the gap between germline ends came to 5 bases. DNA of the CDR3: TGTGCCAGCAGTCCCTACTCTGGAAACACCATATATTTT. Translation gives CASSPYSGNTIYF.

Details on this clone: This CDR3 is also generated by other DNA sequences in the sample. The chain recombines TRBV6-1 with TRBJ1-1; 8 nucleotides match TRBD1. This CDR3 is built from 16 residues. The ends lost 1 base at V and 0 bases at J; junction bases unmatched: 4. Germline-derived CDR1 and CDR2 are MNHNS and SASEGT. The CDR3 protein is CASSEGTGLLNTEAFF. In nucleotides, the CDR3 is TGTGCCAGCAGTGAAGGGACAGGGCTCCTGAACACTGAAGCTTTCTTT.

V gene TRBV7-8 combines with J gene TRBJ2-7; tentatively, D is TRBD1 or TRBD2 (5 bases each). Per the germline V gene, CDR1 is SGHVS and CDR2 is FQNEAQ. Deletions cut 5 bases from V and 0 bases from J, with 14 bases between. The CDR3 runs to 15 residues. The CDR3 nucleotides read TGTGCCAGCAGCCCCAGACCAGGGAGCTCCTACGAGCAGTACTTC. Its translation is CASSPRPGSSYEQYF. Full variable domain (missing parts from reference TRBV7-8 and TRBJ2-7): GAGVSQSPRYKVAKRGQDVALRCDPISGHVSLFWYQQALGQGPEFLTYFQNEAQLDKSGLPSDRFFAERPEGSVSTLKIQRTQQEDSAVYLCASSPRPGSSYEQYFGPGTRLTVT.

The sample holds one count of this clone. V and J are TRBV9 and TRBJ2-7; TRBD1 matches 9 bases. The junction had 7 bases not matched to a gene; V was cut back by 3 bases and J by 3 bases. The CDR3 has 15 residues. Germline CDR1 SGDLS, CDR2 YYNGEE. CDR3 bases: TGTGCCAGCAGCGCCTTTCCGGGACAGGGCTACGAGCAGTACTTC. Encoded protein: CASSAFPGQGYEQYF.